This T cell receptor beta chain is from a study of blood T cell repertoires in COVID-19. Study background: Acute-phase and convalescent COVID-19 samples originated in the United States, Italy and Spain.

Original data processing: Amplification with reference gene primers provided the estimates of nucleated cell counts. The table came from immunoSEQ multiplex PCR; TCRdb's copy has only in-frame clones and leaves some out. V and J calls and clone size are as listed in that table; D and trimming were resolved from the DNA. The repertoire consists of about 110,000 clones, with less than 85% occurring once and the leading ten covering 3% to 4%. V lost 4 bases to trimming and J lost 8 bases; unmatched junction nucleotides: 13. The germline V gene has CDR1 SGHAT and CDR2 FQNNGV. The CDR3 covers 16 residues.

This sequence joins TRBV11-2 and TRBJ2-2, with 7 bases matching TRBD2. The specimen was peripheral blood. This TCR derives from a woman aged 80 or older with acute or convalescent COVID-19. CDR3 sequence reads: CASSYILAPGGGELFF. CDR3 in DNA: TGTGCCAGCAGCTATATACTAGCCCCGGGGGGTGGGGAGCTGTTTTTT. The variable domain in full, with the rest retrieved from reference TRBV11-2 and TRBJ2-2, is EAGVAQSPRYKIIEKRQSVAFWCNPISGHATLYWYQQILGQGPKLLIQFQNNGVVDDSQLPKDRFSAERLKGVDSTLKIQPAKLEDSAVYLCASSYILAPGGGELFFGEGSRLTVL.